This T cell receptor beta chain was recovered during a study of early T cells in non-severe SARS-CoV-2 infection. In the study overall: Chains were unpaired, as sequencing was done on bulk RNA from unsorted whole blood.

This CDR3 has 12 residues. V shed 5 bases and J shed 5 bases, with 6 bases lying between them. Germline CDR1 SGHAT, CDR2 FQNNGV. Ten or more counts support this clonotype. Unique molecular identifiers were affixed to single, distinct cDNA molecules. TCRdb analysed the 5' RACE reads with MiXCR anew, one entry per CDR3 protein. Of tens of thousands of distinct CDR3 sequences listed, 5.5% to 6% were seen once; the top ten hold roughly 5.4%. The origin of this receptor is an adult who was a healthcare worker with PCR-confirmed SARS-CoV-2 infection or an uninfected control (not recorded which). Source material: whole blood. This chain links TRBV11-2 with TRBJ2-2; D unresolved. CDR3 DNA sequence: TGTGCCAGCAGCCTTTGGACCGGGGAGCTGTTTTTT. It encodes CASSLWTGELFF.